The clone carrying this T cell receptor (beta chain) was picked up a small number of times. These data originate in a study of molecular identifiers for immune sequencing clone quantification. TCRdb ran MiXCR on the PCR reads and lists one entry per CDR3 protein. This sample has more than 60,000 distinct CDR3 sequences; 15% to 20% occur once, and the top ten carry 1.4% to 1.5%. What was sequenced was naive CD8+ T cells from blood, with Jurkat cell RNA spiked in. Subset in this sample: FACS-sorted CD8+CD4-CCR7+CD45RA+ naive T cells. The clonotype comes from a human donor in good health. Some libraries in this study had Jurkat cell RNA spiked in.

The CDR3: CAWTATSGGEQFF. In DNA, the CDR3 is TGTGCCTGGACCGCGACTAGCGGCGGGGAGCAGTTCTTC. The chain has TRBV30 and TRBJ2-1; TRBD2 aligns across 9 bases. Germline-derived CDR1 and CDR2 are GTSNPN and SVGIG (reference sequence). Trimming removed 4 bases from V and 10 bases from J; junction bases left unmatched: 8. The CDR3 length is 13 residues. Filled out from reference TRBV30 and TRBJ2-1, the complete variable domain reads SQTIHQWPATLVQPVGSPLSLECTVEGTSNPNLYWYRQAAGRGLQLLFYSVGIGQISSEVPQNLSASRPQDRQFILSSKKLLLSDSGFYLCAWTATSGGEQFFGPGTRLTVL.